This T cell receptor beta chain was sequenced for a study of cytomegalovirus exposure and HLA in healthy donors. Overall study: Previous work identified some 120 million unique TCR beta sequences from some 170 million T cells. Study-wide points: Within an earlier analysis, most TCR beta V segments proved productive either about 90% or about 30% of the time.

Primers: 60 Vbeta forward and 13 Jbeta reverse. Clones were sequenced by immunoSEQ multiplex PCR, and TCRdb holds only the in-frame ones, with some missing. This repertoire includes about 44,000 clones. Comments on this clone: Its antigen is unknown.

The V and J ends lost 0 bases and 5 bases respectively, with 13 bases between them. Germline CDR1 and CDR2: SGHAT and FQNNGV. CDR3 length: 15 residues. Material: PBMCs. The sequence derives from a male donor in good health and CMV-seronegative. This sequence joins TRBV11-2 and TRBJ2-5; a weak D match, TRBD2 (6 bases). CDR3 bases: TGTGCCAGCAGCTTAGACCCGGGAGTACGGGAGACCCAGTACTTC. The encoded protein is CASSLDPGVRETQYF.